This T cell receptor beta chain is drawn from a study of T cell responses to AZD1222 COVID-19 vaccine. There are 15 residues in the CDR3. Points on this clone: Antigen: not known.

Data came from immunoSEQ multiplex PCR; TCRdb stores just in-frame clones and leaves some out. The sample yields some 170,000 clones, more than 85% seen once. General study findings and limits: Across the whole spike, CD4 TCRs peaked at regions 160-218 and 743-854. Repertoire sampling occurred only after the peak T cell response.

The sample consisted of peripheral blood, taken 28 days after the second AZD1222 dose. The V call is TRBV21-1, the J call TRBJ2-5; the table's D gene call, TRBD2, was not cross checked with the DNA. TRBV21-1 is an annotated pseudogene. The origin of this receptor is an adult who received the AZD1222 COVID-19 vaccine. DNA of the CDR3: TGTGCCAGCAGCAATCAAGCGGGGGTTCAAGAGACCCAGTACTTC. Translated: CASSNQAGVQETQYF.